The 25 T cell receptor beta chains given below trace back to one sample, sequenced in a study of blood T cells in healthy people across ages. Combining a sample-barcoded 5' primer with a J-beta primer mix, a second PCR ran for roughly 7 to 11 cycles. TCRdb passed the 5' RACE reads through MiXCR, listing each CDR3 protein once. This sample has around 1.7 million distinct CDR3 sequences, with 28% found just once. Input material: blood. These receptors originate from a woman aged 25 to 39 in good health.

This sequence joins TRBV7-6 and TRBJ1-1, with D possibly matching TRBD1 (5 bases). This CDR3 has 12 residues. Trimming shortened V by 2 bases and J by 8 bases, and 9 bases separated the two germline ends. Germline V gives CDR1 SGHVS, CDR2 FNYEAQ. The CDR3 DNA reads TGTGCCAGCAGCTTACCCAACAGGGAAGCTTTCTTT. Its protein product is CASSLPNREAFF.

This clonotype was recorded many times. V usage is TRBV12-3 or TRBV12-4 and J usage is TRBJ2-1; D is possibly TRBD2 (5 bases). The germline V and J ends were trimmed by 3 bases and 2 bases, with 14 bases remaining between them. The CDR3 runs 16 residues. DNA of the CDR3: TGTGCCAGCAGTTTGTGGGGAGAAGTTACCTACAATGAGCAGTTCTTC. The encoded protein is CASSLWGEVTYNEQFF.

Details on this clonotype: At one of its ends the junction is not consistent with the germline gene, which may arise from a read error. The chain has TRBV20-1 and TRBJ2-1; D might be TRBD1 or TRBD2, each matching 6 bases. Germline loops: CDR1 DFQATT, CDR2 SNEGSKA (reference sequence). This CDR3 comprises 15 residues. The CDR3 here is CSAGSSQFGGHEQCF. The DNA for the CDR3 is TGCAGTGCTGGTTCCTCTCAGTTCGGGGGACATGAGCAGTGCTTC.

CDR3 sequence (DNA): TGCGCCAGCAGCCACGGACAGGGAGGTTATTCCGGGGAGCTGTTTTTT. Amino acids: CASSHGQGGYSGELFF. V is TRBV5-1 and J is TRBJ2-2; 8 bases align to TRBD1. Germline V lookup: CDR1 SGHRS, CDR2 YFSETQ. The J segment lost 6 bases and the V segment lost 4 bases, leaving 11 bases of the junction unmatched. The CDR3 runs 16 residues.

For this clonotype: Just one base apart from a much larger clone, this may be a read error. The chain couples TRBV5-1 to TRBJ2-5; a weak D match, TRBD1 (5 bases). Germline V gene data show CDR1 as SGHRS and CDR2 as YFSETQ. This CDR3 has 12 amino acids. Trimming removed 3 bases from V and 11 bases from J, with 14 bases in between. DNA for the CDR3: TGCGCCAGCAGCTCAGGGTACAATGAGCAGTACTTC. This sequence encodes CASSSGYNEQYF.

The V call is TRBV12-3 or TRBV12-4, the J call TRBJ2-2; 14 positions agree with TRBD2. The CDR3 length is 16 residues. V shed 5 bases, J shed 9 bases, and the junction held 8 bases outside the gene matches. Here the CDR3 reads CASSPGLAGGDRELFF. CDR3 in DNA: TGTGCCAGCAGTCCCGGACTAGCGGGGGGTGACCGGGAGCTGTTTTTT.

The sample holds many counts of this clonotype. The CDR3 sequence is CASSPSGGRASPFF. CDR3 in DNA: TGTGCCAGCAGTCCCTCCGGCGGGAGGGCCTCCCCGTTCTTC. This chain joins TRBV6-5 and TRBJ2-1; the match to TRBD2 covers 9 bases. The V gene end was trimmed by 5 bases and the J gene end by 15 bases; junction bases not matched to a gene: 14. The CDR3 loop spans 14 amino acids. Germline loops: CDR1 MNHEY, CDR2 SVGAGI.

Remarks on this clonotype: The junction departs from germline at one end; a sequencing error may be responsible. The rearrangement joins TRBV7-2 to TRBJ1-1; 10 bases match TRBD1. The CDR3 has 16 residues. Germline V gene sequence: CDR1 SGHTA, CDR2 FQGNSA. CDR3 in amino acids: CAISFLRTGGNTEAFF. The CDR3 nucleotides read TGTGCCATCAGCTTCCTCCGGACAGGGGGGAACACTGAAGCTTTCTTT.

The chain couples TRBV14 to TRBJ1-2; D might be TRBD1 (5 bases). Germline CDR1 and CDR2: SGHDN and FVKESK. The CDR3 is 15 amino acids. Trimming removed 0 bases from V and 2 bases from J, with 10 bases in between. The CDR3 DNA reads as TGTGCCAGCAGCCAAGAAGGGTGGGGGAACTATGGCTACACCTTC. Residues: CASSQEGWGNYGYTF.

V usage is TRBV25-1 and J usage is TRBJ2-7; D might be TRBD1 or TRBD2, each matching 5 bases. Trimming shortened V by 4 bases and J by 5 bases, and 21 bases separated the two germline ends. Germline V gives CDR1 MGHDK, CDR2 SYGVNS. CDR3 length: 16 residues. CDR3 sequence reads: CASSADTGTLRDEQYF. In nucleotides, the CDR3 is TGTGCCAGCAGTGCAGACACCGGGACCCTCCGGGACGAGCAGTACTTC.

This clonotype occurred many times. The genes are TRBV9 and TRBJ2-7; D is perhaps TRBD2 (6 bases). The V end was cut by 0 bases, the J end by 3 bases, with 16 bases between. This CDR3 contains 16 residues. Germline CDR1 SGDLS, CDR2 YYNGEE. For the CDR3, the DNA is TGTGCCAGCAGCGTAGCTACGGGACTGGGATTCTACGAGCAGTACTTC. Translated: CASSVATGLGFYEQYF.

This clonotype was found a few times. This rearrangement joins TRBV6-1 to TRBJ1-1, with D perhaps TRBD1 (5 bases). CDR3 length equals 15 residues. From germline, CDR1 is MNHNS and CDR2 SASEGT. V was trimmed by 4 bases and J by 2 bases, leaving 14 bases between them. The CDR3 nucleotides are TGTGCCAGCAGTGTTAGTACAGGAATAAACACTGAAGCTTTCTTT. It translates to CASSVSTGINTEAFF.

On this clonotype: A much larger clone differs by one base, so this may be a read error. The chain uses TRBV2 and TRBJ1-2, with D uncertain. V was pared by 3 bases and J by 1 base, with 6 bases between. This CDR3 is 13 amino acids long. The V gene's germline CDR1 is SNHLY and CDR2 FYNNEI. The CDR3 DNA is TGTGCCAGCAGTGACAGCATTAACTATGGCTACACCTTC. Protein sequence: CASSDSINYGYTF. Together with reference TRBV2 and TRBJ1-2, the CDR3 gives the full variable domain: EPEVTQTPSHQVTQMGQEVILRCVPISNHLYFYWYRQILGQKVEFLVSFYNNEISEKSEIFDDQFSVERPDGSNFTLKIRSTKLEDSAMYFCASSDSINYGYTFGSGTRLTVV.

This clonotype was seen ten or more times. The CDR3 here is CASGLLSEKNIQYF. The CDR3 DNA reads TGTGCTAGTGGTTTGTTGTCAGAAAAAAACATTCAGTACTTC. This chain links TRBV12-5 with TRBJ2-4; no clear D gene. CDR1 is LGHNT and CDR2 is FRNRAP in the germline V gene. The CDR3 runs to 14 residues. Trimming removed 2 bases at V and 4 bases at J, with 9 bases between.

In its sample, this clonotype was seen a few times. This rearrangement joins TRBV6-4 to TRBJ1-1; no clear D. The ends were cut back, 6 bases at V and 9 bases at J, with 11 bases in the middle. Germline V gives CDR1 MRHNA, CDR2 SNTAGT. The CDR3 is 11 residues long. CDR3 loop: CASRPIDQAFF. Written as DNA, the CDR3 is TGTGCCAGCAGACCAATTGACCAAGCTTTCTTT.

CDR3 nucleotides: TGTGCCAGTTTAGAGGGACAGGGGCCCCTTGAGCAGTTCTTC. This gives the protein CASLEGQGPLEQFF. The chain uses TRBV7-2 and TRBJ2-1, with 10 bases matching TRBD1. The germline gives CDR1 SGHTA, CDR2 FQGNSA. Trimming took 9 bases from V and 9 from J; bases not matched to a gene: 11. This CDR3 region has 14 residues.

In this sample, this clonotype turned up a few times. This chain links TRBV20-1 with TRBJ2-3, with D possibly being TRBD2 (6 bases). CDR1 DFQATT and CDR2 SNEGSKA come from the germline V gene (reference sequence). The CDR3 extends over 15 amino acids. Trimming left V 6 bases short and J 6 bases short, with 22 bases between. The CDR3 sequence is CSAPNHQAAGDTQYF. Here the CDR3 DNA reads TGCAGTGCGCCGAACCACCAAGCCGCGGGGGATACGCAGTATTTT.

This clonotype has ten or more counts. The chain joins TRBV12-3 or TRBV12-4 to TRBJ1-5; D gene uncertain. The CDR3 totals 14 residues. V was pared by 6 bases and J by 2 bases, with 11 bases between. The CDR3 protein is CASRPGPGNQPQHF. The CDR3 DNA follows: TGTGCCAGCAGACCGGGCCCTGGCAATCAGCCCCAGCATTTT.

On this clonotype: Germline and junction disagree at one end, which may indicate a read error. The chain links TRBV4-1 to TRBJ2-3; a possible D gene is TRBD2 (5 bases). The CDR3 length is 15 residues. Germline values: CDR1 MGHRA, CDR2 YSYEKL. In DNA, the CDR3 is TGCGCCATCAGCCAAGATCGGGAAAGCACAGATACGCAGTATTTT. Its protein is CAISQDRESTDTQYF.

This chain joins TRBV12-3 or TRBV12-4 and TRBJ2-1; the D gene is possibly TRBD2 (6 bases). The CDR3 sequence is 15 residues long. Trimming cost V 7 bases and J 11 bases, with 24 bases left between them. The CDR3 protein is CASTPGLAVTMKQFF. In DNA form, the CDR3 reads TGTGCCAGCACCCCTGGGTTAGCGGTGACAATGAAGCAGTTCTTC.

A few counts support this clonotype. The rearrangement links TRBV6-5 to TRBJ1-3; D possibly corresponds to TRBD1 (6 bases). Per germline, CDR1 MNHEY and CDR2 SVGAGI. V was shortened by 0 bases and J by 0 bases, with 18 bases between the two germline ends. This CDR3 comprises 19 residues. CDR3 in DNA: TGTGCCAGCAGTTACTCGATGGGACATGAAGTGGTCTCTGGAAACACCATATATTTT. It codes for CASSYSMGHEVVSGNTIYF.

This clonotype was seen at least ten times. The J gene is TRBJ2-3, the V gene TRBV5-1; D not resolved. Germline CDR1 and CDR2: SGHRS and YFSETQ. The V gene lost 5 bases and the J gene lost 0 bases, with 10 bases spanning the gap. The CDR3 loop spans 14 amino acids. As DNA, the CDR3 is TGCGCCAGCAGACAAAGCGCTAGCACAGATACGCAGTATTTT. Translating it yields CASRQSASTDTQYF.

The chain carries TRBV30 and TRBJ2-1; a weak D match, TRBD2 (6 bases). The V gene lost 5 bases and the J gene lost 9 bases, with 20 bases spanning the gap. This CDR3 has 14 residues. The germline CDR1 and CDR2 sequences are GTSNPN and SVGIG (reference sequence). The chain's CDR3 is CAWQSGGPWSEQFF. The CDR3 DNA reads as TGTGCCTGGCAATCAGGAGGGCCTTGGTCTGAGCAGTTCTTC.

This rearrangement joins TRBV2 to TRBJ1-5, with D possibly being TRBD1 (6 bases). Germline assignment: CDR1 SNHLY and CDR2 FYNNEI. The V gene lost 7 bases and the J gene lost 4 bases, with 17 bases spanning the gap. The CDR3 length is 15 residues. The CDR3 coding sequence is TGTGCCAGCACTTTGGAGGGGGGTGCGAATCAGCCCCAGCATTTT. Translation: CASTLEGGANQPQHF.

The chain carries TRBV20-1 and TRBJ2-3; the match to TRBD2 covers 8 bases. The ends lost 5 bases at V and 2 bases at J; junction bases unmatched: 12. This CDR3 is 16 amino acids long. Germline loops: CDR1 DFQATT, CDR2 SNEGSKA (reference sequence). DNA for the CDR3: TGCAGTGCTCGGGATAGCGGGAAGACCTACACAGATACGCAGTATTTT. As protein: CSARDSGKTYTDTQYF.